Described below is a single TCR beta chain sequence and its context. What it recognizes is unknown. This sample is drawn from a study of cytomegalovirus exposure and HLA in healthy donors. Primers: 60 Vbeta forward and 13 Jbeta reverse. TCRdb keeps only in-frame clones here, not all; method: immunoSEQ multiplex PCR. The sample has about 69,000 clones; about 74% are singletons. Germline CDR1 reads SQVTM; CDR2 reads ANQGSEA. J gave up 5 bases and V 4 bases, and 9 bases lay outside the gene matches. The CDR3 extends over 14 amino acids. Findings of the study overall: TCR beta chains numbering 164 were designated cytomegalovirus-associated.

The gene calls are TRBV29-1 and TRBJ2-7; 9 bases are shared with TRBD2. The sample was PBMCs. This sequence originates from a woman aged 60-70 years in good health and CMV-seropositive. CDR3 nucleotides: TGCAGCGTTGTAGGTGGCGGGAGGGTGAACGAGCAGTACTTC. As protein: CSVVGGGRVNEQYF.